The 27 T cell receptor beta chains in this list originate from one sample, sequenced in a study of blood T cell repertoires in COVID-19. Profiling relied on immunoSEQ multiplex PCR, and the TCRdb table lists in-frame clones only, not all of them. The data contain some 70,000 clones, nearly 90% of them singletons. Sequenced: peripheral blood. These receptors were collected from a man aged 45 to 65 with acute or convalescent COVID-19.

This clone was counted a single time. The chain combines TRBV11-2 with TRBJ2-2; D gene uncertain. This CDR3 is built from 16 residues. V lost 2 bases to trimming and J lost 1 base, with 11 bases between them. Looked up from germline, CDR1 is SGHAT and CDR2 is FQNNGV. The CDR3 DNA is TGTGCCAGCAGCTTAACCCCGACTGAGAACACCGGGGAGCTGTTTTTT. It is translated as CASSLTPTENTGELFF.

The chain combines TRBV18 with TRBJ2-3; D is perhaps TRBD2 (5 bases). The V and J ends lost 0 bases and 8 bases respectively, with 12 bases between them. Per the germline V gene, CDR1 is KGHSH and CDR2 is LQKENI. This CDR3 has 14 residues. For the CDR3, the DNA is TGTGCCAGCTCACCACCGGCGGGCCTTAGTACGCAGTATTTT. It translates to CASSPPAGLSTQYF.

V gene TRBV27 combines with J gene TRBJ2-1, with 11 bases lining up with TRBD2. The germline V gene encodes CDR1 MNHEY and CDR2 SMNVEV (reference sequence). This CDR3 region has 15 residues. V dropped 6 bases and J dropped 2; count of bases not matched to a gene: 3. The CDR3 loop is CASRLLAGAYNEQFF. The CDR3 nucleotides are TGTGCCAGCAGATTACTAGCGGGAGCCTACAATGAGCAGTTCTTC.

The rearrangement uses TRBV11-2 and TRBJ1-6, with D hard to call. CDR1 and CDR2 from the germline V gene are SGHAT and FQNNGV. V was shortened by 9 bases and J by 0 bases, with 6 bases between the two germline ends. This CDR3 contains 13 residues. CDR3 nucleotides: TGTGCCAGTAGGAGCTCCTATAATTCACCCCTCCACTTT. Translating it yields CASRSSYNSPLHF.

The chain uses TRBV5-1 and TRBJ1-1; 9 bases fit TRBD1. The CDR3 totals 15 residues. Per the germline V gene, CDR1 is SGHRS and CDR2 is YFSETQ. J gave up 4 bases and V 0 bases, and 4 bases lay outside the gene matches. CDR3 nucleotide sequence: TGCGCCAGCAGCTTGGGAAACAGGGGGCCCACTGAAGCTTTCTTT. It is translated as CASSLGNRGPTEAFF.

V is TRBV5-1 and J is TRBJ2-5; TRBD1 agrees at 7 bases. Trimming took 4 bases from V and 1 from J; bases not matched to a gene: 7. Per the germline V gene, CDR1 is SGHRS and CDR2 is YFSETQ. The CDR3 covers 15 residues. The CDR3: CASSRDRDPQETQYF. CDR3 sequence (DNA): TGCGCCAGCAGCCGTGACAGGGACCCCCAAGAGACCCAGTACTTC. Supplemented by reference TRBV5-1 and TRBJ2-5, the full variable domain reads KAGVTQTPRYLIKTRGQQVTLSCSPISGHRSVSWYQQTPGQGLQFLFEYFSETQRNKGNFPGRFSGRQFSNSRSEMNVSTLELGDSALYLCASSRDRDPQETQYFGPGTRLLVL.

J is TRBJ2-3 and V is TRBV5-1; 8 positions match TRBD2. CDR1 is SGHRS, CDR2 YFSETQ, per germline. Unmatched junction bases numbered 4, after V lost 4 bases and J lost 0 bases. The CDR3 loop spans 15 amino acids. The CDR3 DNA reads TGCGCCAGCAGCCTTAGCGGGAAGAGCACAGATACGCAGTATTTT. It is translated as CASSLSGKSTDTQYF.

This sequence joins TRBV10-3 and TRBJ2-1, with 8 bases identical to TRBD2. V lost 3 bases, J lost 1 base, and 2 bases stayed unmatched. The germline V gene has CDR1 ENHRY and CDR2 SYGVKD. This CDR3 spans 15 amino acids. The CDR3 DNA reads TGTGCCATCAGTGACACTAGCGGTTCCTACAATGAGCAGTTCTTC. Its translation: CAISDTSGSYNEQFF.

The count of this clone is one. The V and J genes are TRBV2 and TRBJ1-5; possible D gene TRBD1, 6 bases. Trimming pared 11 bases from V and 4 bases from J, leaving 18 bases between. Germline assignment: CDR1 SNHLY and CDR2 FYNNEI. CDR3 length: 14 amino acids. The CDR3 DNA is TGTGCCGGAGGCAGGGGAGCGGGGAATCAGCCCCAGCATTTT. As protein: CAGGRGAGNQPQHF.

CDR3 nucleotides: TGTGCCAGCAGTTATCAAGCGGGAGAACACGAGCAGTACTTC. Protein: CASSYQAGEHEQYF. V gene TRBV27 combines with J gene TRBJ2-7, with 8 positions matching TRBD2. J lost 5 bases, V lost 4 bases, and 7 bases had no gene match. Germline V gene sequence: CDR1 MNHEY, CDR2 SMNVEV (reference sequence). CDR3 length: 14 residues.

The rearrangement links TRBV18 to TRBJ2-3, with TRBD1 identical over 9 bases. The CDR3 length is 15 residues. The trim removed 6 bases at V and 4 bases at J, leaving 8 bases unmatched. The germline V gene encodes CDR1 KGHSH and CDR2 LQKENI. CDR3: CASSPYRGLADTQYF. DNA for the CDR3: TGTGCCAGCTCCCCGTACAGGGGGCTCGCAGATACGCAGTATTTT. The full variable domain, rest sourced from reference TRBV18 and TRBJ2-3, is NAGVMQNPRHLVRRRGQEARLRCSPMKGHSHVYWYRQLPEEGLKFMVYLQKENIIDESGMPKERFSAEFPKEGPSILRIQQVVRGDSAAYFCASSPYRGLADTQYFGPGTRLTVL.

This sequence joins TRBV10-3 and TRBJ2-7; 8 nucleotides agree with TRBD2. Germline CDR1 is ENHRY and CDR2 is SYGVKD. The ends lost 4 bases at V and 1 base at J; junction bases unmatched: 6. The length of the CDR3 is 15 residues. The CDR3 DNA reads TGTGCCATCAGTGGAATGGCTAGCGGGTCCTACGAGCAGTACTTC. Amino acids: CAISGMASGSYEQYF.

The genes are TRBV23-1 and TRBJ2-1; D is ambiguous. TRBV23-1 is filed as an ORF, its function uncertain. Deletions cut 10 bases from V and 0 bases from J, with 10 bases between. The CDR3 runs 13 residues. The CDR3 loop is CAKQKNSYNEQFF. CDR3 DNA: TGCGCCAAACAGAAGAACTCCTACAATGAGCAGTTCTTC.

The rearrangement joins TRBV6-5 to TRBJ1-6, with D uncertain. Trimming left V 8 bases short and J 7 bases short, with 18 bases between. The CDR3 has 15 residues. Germline V gene lookup returns CDR1 MNHEY and CDR2 SVGAGI. The CDR3 loop is CASQRSQELNSPLHF. CDR3 DNA sequence: TGTGCCAGCCAGCGGTCCCAAGAACTAAATTCACCCCTCCACTTT.

This clone qualifies as medium-sized (0.01 to 0.1%). The chain employs TRBV7-9 and TRBJ2-6; D remains unclear. CDR1 SEHNR and CDR2 FQNEAQ come from the germline V gene (reference sequence). Trimming shortened V by 1 base and J by 2 bases, and 9 bases separated the two germline ends. This CDR3 is 16 amino acids long. The CDR3 bases are TGTGCCAGCAGCTTAGTAGGCAGGCCTGGGGCCAACGTCCTGACTTTC. It codes for CASSLVGRPGANVLTF.

The genes are TRBV4-2 and TRBJ2-3, with 8 nucleotides matching TRBD2. This CDR3 contains 18 residues. From germline, CDR1 is LGHNA and CDR2 YNFKEQ. After removal of 1 base from V and 0 bases from J, the junction contained 9 bases not matched to a gene. CDR3 DNA: TGTGCCAGCAGCCAAGGATCTAGCGGGTTAACTAGCACAGATACGCAGTATTTT. Residues: CASSQGSSGLTSTDTQYF.

The V and J genes are TRBV30 and TRBJ1-6, with D perhaps TRBD1 (6 bases). Germline V lookup: CDR1 GTSNPN, CDR2 SVGIG (reference sequence). Trimming shortened V by 2 bases and J by 9 bases, and 14 bases separated the two germline ends. The length of the CDR3 is 14 residues. The CDR3 coding sequence is TGTGCCTGGAGTTCAACAGGGTACGGTTCACCCCTCCACTTT. It encodes CAWSSTGYGSPLHF.

The V and J genes are TRBV5-1 and TRBJ2-1; the match to TRBD2 covers 10 bases. V lost 3 bases, J lost 2 bases, and 5 bases stayed unmatched. This CDR3 contains 16 residues. The germline CDR1 and CDR2 sequences are SGHRS and YFSETQ. The chain's CDR3 is CASSSRTSGPYNEQFF. The CDR3 DNA sequence: TGCGCCAGCAGCTCCCGGACTAGCGGACCCTACAATGAGCAGTTCTTC.

The J gene is TRBJ2-7, the V gene TRBV12-3 or TRBV12-4, with D possibly being TRBD1 (5 bases). Trimming shortened V by 3 bases and J by 5 bases, and 11 bases separated the two germline ends. There are 13 residues in the CDR3. CDR3 region: CASSFTRVNEQYF. The DNA for the CDR3 is TGTGCCAGCAGTTTTACCAGGGTCAACGAGCAGTACTTC.

This clone came up once. This chain connects TRBV27 to TRBJ1-5; 7 nucleotides match TRBD1. The CDR3 consists of 15 residues. CDR1 MNHEY and CDR2 SMNVEV come from the germline V gene (reference sequence). J gave up 7 bases and V 6 bases, and 12 bases lay outside the gene matches. CDR3 sequence reads: CASSRRQGGGQPQHF. CDR3 sequence (DNA): TGTGCCAGCAGCCGAAGACAGGGTGGCGGGCAGCCCCAGCATTTT.

This chain links TRBV19 with TRBJ2-5; weak D call: TRBD2 (5 bases). V was pared by 5 bases and J by 2 bases, with 12 bases between. The CDR3 length is 14 residues. Germline loops: CDR1 LNHDA, CDR2 SQIVND (reference sequence). CDR3 in DNA: TGTGCCAGTAGTTTCCGGACTGATCAAGAGACCCAGTACTTC. This encodes CASSFRTDQETQYF.

This rearrangement joins TRBV11-2 to TRBJ2-3; D may be TRBD2 (5 bases). The CDR3 covers 14 residues. V lost 5 bases and J lost 6, with 15 bases in between. CDR1 and CDR2 from the germline V gene are SGHAT and FQNNGV. The DNA for the CDR3 is TGTGCCAGCAGCCAAACTAGGAAATCCGATACGCAGTATTTT. Encoded protein: CASSQTRKSDTQYF. Combining the CDR3 with reference TRBV11-2 and TRBJ2-3 gives the whole variable domain EAGVAQSPRYKIIEKRQSVAFWCNPISGHATLYWYQQILGQGPKLLIQFQNNGVVDDSQLPKDRFSAERLKGVDSTLKIQPAKLEDSAVYLCASSQTRKSDTQYFGPGTRLTVL.

The genes are TRBV15 and TRBJ1-4; TRBD1 is a possible D gene (6 bases). Germline loops: CDR1 LNHNV, CDR2 YYDKDF (reference sequence). The CDR3 contains 15 residues. Trimming shortened V by 3 bases and J by 6 bases, and 14 bases separated the two germline ends. CDR3 coding DNA: TGTGCCACCAGCAGGGGGGTAGGGGGGGATGAAAAACTGTTTTTT. Translating gives CATSRGVGGDEKLFF.

The rearrangement joins TRBV10-3 to TRBJ2-3; TRBD2 agrees at 13 bases. Germline-derived CDR1 and CDR2 are ENHRY and SYGVKD. J was trimmed by 3 bases and V by 4 bases; bases with no gene match: 7. The CDR3 covers 17 residues. The CDR3 protein is CAISALAGGPGTDTQYF. CDR3 DNA sequence: TGTGCCATCAGTGCACTAGCGGGAGGGCCTGGGACAGATACGCAGTATTTT.

The chain employs TRBV5-1 and TRBJ2-2; D is unresolved. The V end lost 0 bases, the J end lost 6 bases, and 9 bases lay between the germline ends. The germline CDR1 and CDR2 sequences are SGHRS and YFSETQ. The CDR3 is 14 residues long. CDR3 DNA: TGCGCCAGCAGCTTGGAAGCTTACTCCGGGGAGCTGTTTTTT. It yields the protein CASSLEAYSGELFF.

Ten or more counts support this clone. The chain carries TRBV14 and TRBJ2-2, with TRBD2 identical over 7 bases. This CDR3 has 13 amino acids. Trimming removed 6 bases from V and 4 bases from J; junction bases left unmatched: 2. Germline CDR1 is SGHDN and CDR2 is FVKESK. CDR3 protein: CASSRTSTGELFF. The CDR3 DNA reads TGTGCCAGCAGTCGGACTAGCACCGGGGAGCTGTTTTTT.

Only a few counts were recorded for this clone. This chain uses TRBV4-1 with TRBJ1-1, with D maybe TRBD1 (5 bases). The CDR3 is 13 residues long. CDR1 and CDR2 (germline): MGHRA, YSYEKL. Between the trimmed V and J ends, which lost 2 bases and 7 bases, there was a span of 11 bases. CDR3 amino acids: CASSQWGLNEAFF. In DNA form, the CDR3 reads TGCGCCAGCAGCCAATGGGGACTGAATGAAGCTTTCTTT.